This passage covers 4 T cell receptor beta chains from one sample sequenced in a study of early T cells in non-severe SARS-CoV-2 infection. TCRdb redid the calling of the 5' RACE reads with MiXCR, one entry per CDR3 protein. The top ten clones hold 10% to 15% of a sample with some 30,000 distinct CDR3 sequences, approximately 5% of them seen once. The sequencing sample was made of whole blood. Source of these receptors: an adult who was a healthcare worker with PCR-confirmed SARS-CoV-2 infection or an uninfected control (not recorded which).

This clonotype came up many times. This chain connects TRBV25-1 to TRBJ2-3, with a weak D call TRBD2 (5 bases). CDR3 length equals 14 residues. Per the germline V gene, CDR1 is MGHDK and CDR2 is SYGVNS. Trimming stripped 8 bases from V and 1 base from J, with 13 bases between. Here the CDR3 reads CASARLEGTDTQYF. CDR3 coding DNA: TGTGCCAGCGCCAGGTTGGAGGGCACAGATACGCAGTATTTT. Combining the CDR3 with reference TRBV25-1 and TRBJ2-3 gives the whole variable domain EADIYQTPRYLVIGTGKKITLECSQTMGHDKMYWYQQDPGMELHLIHYSYGVNSTEKGDLSSESTVSRIRTEHFPLTLESARPSHTSQYLCASARLEGTDTQYFGPGTRLTVL.

The chain joins TRBV28 to TRBJ2-3; 11 bases align to TRBD2. This CDR3 is built from 19 residues. CDR1 is MDHEN, CDR2 SYDVKM, per germline. V lost 2 bases and J lost 1; bases outside the gene matches: 11. The CDR3 reads CASSLGSLGLADGTDTQYF. The CDR3 DNA reads TGTGCCAGCAGTTTAGGGTCTCTGGGACTAGCGGACGGCACAGATACGCAGTATTTT.

There are many counts of this clonotype. This chain joins TRBV29-1 and TRBJ2-3; D is undetermined. Per germline, CDR1 SQVTM and CDR2 ANQGSEA. Trimming shortened V by 4 bases and J by 5 bases, and 13 bases separated the two germline ends. This CDR3 comprises 13 residues. The CDR3 bases are TGCAGCGTTGGACACCTCACCGGAGATACGCAGTATTTT. Translating gives CSVGHLTGDTQYF.

This clonotype was recorded many times. V usage is TRBV27 and J usage is TRBJ2-3; a possible D gene is TRBD2 (5 bases). This CDR3 region has 15 residues. Germline CDR1 MNHEY, CDR2 SMNVEV (reference sequence). V was clipped by 2 bases and J by 1 base, with 10 bases between them. This chain's CDR3 is CASSLRRGGTDTQYF. CDR3 coding DNA: TGTGCCAGCAGTTTACGTCGGGGAGGCACAGATACGCAGTATTTT.